This T cell receptor (beta chain) stems from a study of blood T cell repertoires in COVID-19. CDR1 and CDR2 (germline): SNHLY, FYNNEI. V lost 10 bases, J lost 7 bases, and 8 bases stayed unmatched. This CDR3 region has 14 residues. Original analysis: Amplifying reference gene primers gave estimates of nucleated cell counts. TCRdb's copy holds only in-frame clones and misses some; the assay was immunoSEQ multiplex PCR. Clonal size and the V and J genes are those of that table, whereas D and trimming came from the DNA. The sample holds about 35,000 clones, about nine tenths seen once. The clonotype originates from an elderly man with active COVID-19. The rearrangement uses TRBV2 and TRBJ1-6; 9 positions agree with TRBD1. The specimen sequenced was peripheral blood. CDR3 sequence: CATGMGQGNSPLHF. The CDR3 region has the DNA TGTGCCACTGGGATGGGACAGGGAAATTCACCCCTCCACTTT.